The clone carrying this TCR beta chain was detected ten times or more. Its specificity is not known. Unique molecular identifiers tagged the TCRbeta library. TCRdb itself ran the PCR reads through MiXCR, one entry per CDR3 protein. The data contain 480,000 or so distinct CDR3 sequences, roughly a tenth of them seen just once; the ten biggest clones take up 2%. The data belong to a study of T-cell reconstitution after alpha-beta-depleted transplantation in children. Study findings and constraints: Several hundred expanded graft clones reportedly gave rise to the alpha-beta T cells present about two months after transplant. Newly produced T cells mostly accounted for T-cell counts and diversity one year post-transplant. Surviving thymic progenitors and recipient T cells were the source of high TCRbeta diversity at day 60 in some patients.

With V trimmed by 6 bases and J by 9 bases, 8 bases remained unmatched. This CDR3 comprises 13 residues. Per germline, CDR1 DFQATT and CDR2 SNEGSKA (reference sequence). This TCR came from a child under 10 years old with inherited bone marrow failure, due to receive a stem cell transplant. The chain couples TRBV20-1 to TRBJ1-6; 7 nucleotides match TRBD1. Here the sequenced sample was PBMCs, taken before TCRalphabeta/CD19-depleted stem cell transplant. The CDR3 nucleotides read TGCAGTGCACGCGGACAGGAGAGTTCACCCCTCCACTTT. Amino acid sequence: CSARGQESSPLHF.